Listed here are 24 T cell receptor beta chains from one sample, sequenced in a study of T-cell reconstitution after alpha-beta-depleted transplantation in children. For TCRbeta, the library was prepared with unique molecular identifiers. TCRdb re-analysed the PCR reads in MiXCR, keeping a single row per CDR3 protein. This table has over 300,000 distinct CDR3 sequences, about 9.3% appearing once. The material sequenced was PBMCs from the stem cell graft donor, taken from the stem cell graft. These receptors were collected from a human donor who donated a stem cell graft to a child with acute lymphoblastic leukemia.

The chain couples TRBV6-2 or TRBV6-3 to TRBJ1-5, with 7 bases matching TRBD1. The CDR3 is 16 amino acids. V was clipped by 5 bases and J by 5 bases; unmatched bases: 12. CDR1 MNHEY and CDR2 SVGEGT come from the germline V gene. The CDR3 sequence: CASSTPYRGEHQPQHF. In DNA, the CDR3 is TGTGCCAGCAGTACGCCGTACAGGGGAGAACATCAGCCCCAGCATTTT.

V usage is TRBV28 and J usage is TRBJ1-4; no clear D. The CDR3 has 18 residues. V lost 8 bases, J lost 0 bases, and 22 bases lay in between. From germline, CDR1 is MDHEN and CDR2 SYDVKM. CDR3 sequence (DNA): TGTGCCAGCTATACATCCGGTTGGTTAAGGACAACTAATGAAAAACTGTTTTTT. Protein sequence: CASYTSGWLRTTNEKLFF.

The V gene is TRBV20-1, the J gene TRBJ2-7; 11 bases fit TRBD1. Germline CDR1 and CDR2: DFQATT and SNEGSKA (reference sequence). The CDR3 is 15 residues long. V gave up 0 bases and J gave up 4 bases; unmatched junction bases: 5. Written as DNA, the CDR3 is TGCAGTGCTAGAGACGGACAGGGGGCGTCGTACGAGCAGTACTTC. Amino acid sequence: CSARDGQGASYEQYF.

Comments on this clonotype: This likely came from a read error, as a far larger clone is one base away. The V and J genes are TRBV9 and TRBJ2-1; 10 bases align to TRBD2. This CDR3 is built from 15 residues. Germline values: CDR1 SGDLS, CDR2 YYNGEE. In DNA, the CDR3 is TGTGCCAGCAGCCCTAGCGGGAGCTCCTACAAAGAGCAGTTCTTC. It translates to CASSPSGSSYKEQFF.

V is TRBV27 and J is TRBJ2-3, with TRBD2 identical over 9 bases. In germline, CDR1 is MNHEY, CDR2 SMNVEV (reference sequence). The junction had 3 bases not matched to a gene; V was cut back by 0 bases and J by 2 bases. CDR3 length equals 16 residues. CDR3 sequence: CASSLSSGSFTDTQYF. The CDR3 DNA reads as TGTGCCAGCAGTTTATCTAGCGGGAGTTTCACAGATACGCAGTATTTT.

This clonotype was detected only a few times. The chain uses TRBV12-3 or TRBV12-4 and TRBJ2-1, with 8 bases fitting TRBD2. The CDR3 covers 15 residues. Germline trimming cut 7 bases from V and 7 bases from J; bases unmatched to any gene: 12. CDR3 region: CASNRELAGFNEQFF. DNA for the CDR3: TGTGCCAGCAATCGGGAGCTAGCGGGTTTTAATGAGCAGTTCTTC.

The chain employs TRBV20-1 and TRBJ2-5, with D perhaps matching TRBD2 (7 bases). Trimming stripped 5 bases from V and 5 bases from J, with 15 bases between. Germline V gives CDR1 DFQATT, CDR2 SNEGSKA (reference sequence). The CDR3 consists of 13 residues. The chain's CDR3 is CSAPHGGRETQYF. Written as DNA, the CDR3 is TGCAGTGCTCCGCACGGGGGGCGGGAGACCCAGTACTTC.

This clonotype was recorded a few times. V and J are TRBV5-6 and TRBJ2-5; 13 nucleotides agree with TRBD2. Trimming cost V 2 bases and J 1 base; bases outside gene matches: 11. Germline CDR1 SGHDT, CDR2 YYEEEE. There are 19 residues in the CDR3. The DNA for the CDR3 is TGTGCCAGCAGCTTACGCACTAGCGGGAGGGCCCTACTCCAAGAGACCCAGTACTTC. Protein: CASSLRTSGRALLQETQYF.

The J gene is TRBJ2-1, the V gene TRBV5-1; D is unclear. The CDR3 contains 14 residues. The germline V gene has CDR1 SGHRS and CDR2 YFSETQ. The ends were cut back, 6 bases at V and 10 bases at J, with 20 bases in the middle. CDR3 sequence: CASIPGSPQGEQFF. CDR3 DNA sequence: TGCGCCAGCATACCGGGCTCCCCCCAAGGGGAGCAGTTCTTC.

The chain is built from TRBV30 and TRBJ1-2; D gene uncertain. Germline V gives CDR1 GTSNPN, CDR2 SVGIG (reference sequence). CDR3 size: 10 residues. Trimming stripped 3 bases from V and 8 bases from J, with 7 bases between. The CDR3 region is CAWSHLGYTF. The CDR3 region has the DNA TGTGCCTGGAGCCACCTAGGCTACACCTTC.

The chain links TRBV12-3 or TRBV12-4 to TRBJ1-1; D possibly corresponds to TRBD1 (6 bases). V was pared by 6 bases and J by 3 bases, with 17 bases between. This CDR3 has 15 amino acids. The CDR3: CASRVEFRGDTEAFF. In DNA, the CDR3 is TGTGCCAGCAGGGTAGAATTTAGGGGGGACACTGAAGCTTTCTTT.

This chain uses TRBV11-2 with TRBJ1-3; no firm D call. This CDR3 is built from 14 residues. Germline V lookup: CDR1 SGHAT, CDR2 FQNNGV. V was clipped by 3 bases and J by 2 bases, with 8 bases between them. CDR3 in DNA: TGTGCCAGCAGCTTCCTTGGGGCTGGAAACACCATATATTTT. Residues: CASSFLGAGNTIYF.

V and J are TRBV5-1 and TRBJ2-5; no clear D. The CDR3 is made up of 12 amino acids. V lost 4 bases to trimming and J lost 4 bases, with 8 bases between them. CDR1 and CDR2 (germline): SGHRS, YFSETQ. This CDR3 is CASSDIGETQYF. The CDR3 nucleotides read TGCGCCAGCAGCGACATCGGAGAGACCCAGTACTTC.

The J gene is TRBJ2-3, the V gene TRBV4-3; 9 bases match TRBD1. After removal of 3 bases from V and 1 base from J, the junction contained 14 bases not matched to a gene. CDR3 size: 19 residues. From germline, CDR1 is LGHNA and CDR2 YSLEER. The CDR3 here is CASSQWTGEVGKGTDTQYF. CDR3 nucleotide sequence: TGCGCCAGCAGCCAGTGGACAGGGGAAGTTGGGAAGGGCACAGATACGCAGTATTTT.

This clonotype was counted many times. J is TRBJ2-7 and V is TRBV12-3 or TRBV12-4; D possibly corresponds to TRBD1 (6 bases). The CDR3 has 12 amino acids. V was clipped by 6 bases and J by 4 bases, with 10 bases between them. The CDR3 DNA reads as TGTGCCAGCAGCCCAGGACAGTACGAGCAGTACTTC. Its translation is CASSPGQYEQYF.

The V call is TRBV6-1, the J call TRBJ1-1, with D perhaps TRBD1 (6 bases). V shed 5 bases and J shed 0 bases, with 13 bases lying between them. Per the germline V gene, CDR1 is MNHNS and CDR2 is SASEGT. This CDR3 contains 15 residues. CDR3 DNA sequence: TGTGCCAGCAGTCGGGACAACTATATGAACACTGAAGCTTTCTTT. Translated, it gives CASSRDNYMNTEAFF.

This clonotype was observed a handful of times. V is TRBV4-2 and J is TRBJ1-5, with a weak D call TRBD1 (5 bases). Trimming left V 0 bases short and J 1 base short, with 19 bases between. The CDR3 has 19 amino acids. The germline V gene encodes CDR1 LGHNA and CDR2 YNFKEQ. CDR3 nucleotide sequence: TGTGCCAGCAGCCAAGATGGGGCCAGGGTAGATAAGAGCAATCAGCCCCAGCATTTT. This sequence encodes CASSQDGARVDKSNQPQHF.

J is TRBJ2-7 and V is TRBV6-1; 11 nucleotides line up with TRBD2. With V trimmed by 6 bases and J by 3 bases, 19 bases remained unmatched. Germline CDR1 is MNHNS and CDR2 is SASEGT. This CDR3 is built from 19 residues. CDR3 residues: CASSPLVVSVTSGNYEQYF. CDR3 bases: TGTGCCAGCAGCCCCCTAGTCGTTTCTGTGACTAGCGGGAACTACGAGCAGTACTTC.

The chain has TRBV12-3 or TRBV12-4 and TRBJ1-5; D is unresolved. V was clipped by 3 bases and J by 3 bases, with 12 bases between them. The CDR3 covers 15 residues. The CDR3 loop is CASSFRAGLNQPQHF. The CDR3 DNA sequence: TGTGCCAGCAGTTTTAGAGCGGGCCTCAATCAGCCCCAGCATTTT.

This clonotype was observed at least ten times. The rearrangement joins TRBV7-8 to TRBJ2-7; D is ambiguous. Germline CDR1 is SGHVS and CDR2 is FQNEAQ. V lost 2 bases to trimming and J lost 2 bases, with 13 bases between them. The CDR3 runs 15 residues. In nucleotides, the CDR3 is TGTGCCAGCAGCTTATATCGGGCAGGACCCTACGAGCAGTACTTC. Translating it yields CASSLYRAGPYEQYF. The whole variable domain, remainder taken from reference TRBV7-8 and TRBJ2-7, is GAGVSQSPRYKVAKRGQDVALRCDPISGHVSLFWYQQALGQGPEFLTYFQNEAQLDKSGLPSDRFFAERPEGSVSTLKIQRTQQEDSAVYLCASSLYRAGPYEQYFGPGTRLTVT.

This clonotype was recorded at least ten times. The chain combines TRBV3-1 with TRBJ2-1; maybe TRBD1 (5 bases). Germline V CDR1 and CDR2: LGHDT, YNNKEL (reference sequence). V was clipped by 5 bases and J by 2 bases, with 19 bases between them. This CDR3 is built from 17 residues. CDR3 sequence: CASSSGQGASTYNEQFF. The CDR3 DNA reads as TGTGCCAGCAGCTCAGGCCAGGGCGCATCGACCTACAATGAGCAGTTCTTC.

The chain links TRBV25-1 to TRBJ2-5; the match to TRBD2 covers 10 bases. The CDR3 is 13 amino acids. Germline V gene lookup returns CDR1 MGHDK and CDR2 SYGVNS. The CDR3 nucleotides are TGTGCTCCCAGCGGGGGGGACCAAGAGACCCAGTACTTC. Amino acid sequence: CAPSGGDQETQYF.

This clonotype has a handful of counts. The J gene is TRBJ2-3, the V gene TRBV7-3; TRBD2 matches at 9 bases. The CDR3 is made up of 15 amino acids. Germline-derived CDR1 and CDR2 are SGHTA and FQGTGA. V lost 5 bases and J lost 1; bases outside the gene matches: 4. DNA of the CDR3: TGTGCCAGCAGCCGTGGGACTAGCCGCACAGATACGCAGTATTTT. Translated, it gives CASSRGTSRTDTQYF. Together with reference TRBV7-3 and TRBJ2-3, the CDR3 gives the full variable domain: GAGVSQTPSNKVTEKGKYVELRCDPISGHTALYWYRQSLGQGPEFLIYFQGTGAADDSGLPNDRFFAVRPEGSVSTLKIQRTERGDSAVYLCASSRGTSRTDTQYFGPGTRLTVL.

The chain couples TRBV5-4 to TRBJ2-7; 7 bases agree with TRBD1. The CDR3 spans 14 residues. With 4 bases clipped from V and 2 bases from J, the junction kept 6 bases outside the gene matches. Germline assignment: CDR1 SGHNT and CDR2 YYREEE (reference sequence). The CDR3 loop reads CASSANRGPYEQYF. DNA of the CDR3: TGTGCCAGCAGCGCAAACAGGGGCCCCTACGAGCAGTACTTC.